The text below deals with one T cell receptor beta chain. Its antigen remains unidentified. TCR beta CDR3 region amplification was performed from RNA transcripts. In the first-round RT-PCR of the TCR CDR3, the HTBI primer set was used. TCRdb re-analysed the multiplex PCR reads in MiXCR, keeping a single row per CDR3 protein. The sample has more than 500,000 distinct CDR3 sequences, 40% to 50% seen once. This sample stems from a study of T cells in Graves' hyperthyroidism and ophthalmopathy. Study-wide findings and caveats: Ophthalmopathy was told apart from stable hyperthyroidism by a 13 V-J model.

Sequencing used peripheral blood or thyroid tissue (not recorded which). The origin of this receptor is an adult woman with Graves' disease, either hyperthyroidism or ophthalmopathy (not recorded which).

DNA of the CDR3: TGTGCCAGTAGTAAAGTCGGTGGCTACACCTTC. Translation: CASSKVGGYTF. The chain couples TRBV19 to TRBJ1-2; D is unclear. Trimming pared 4 bases from V and 7 bases from J, leaving 7 bases between. The CDR3 is made up of 11 amino acids. Germline CDR1 LNHDA, CDR2 SQIVND (reference sequence).